Below are 23 T cell receptor beta chains sequenced from a single sample in a study of glioma-infiltrating T cells (dated by TCRdb to 2016 to 2017). The sequencer listed for this sample is Illumina MiSeq. The iRepertoire nested amplicon-rescue multiplex PCR (arm-PCR) platform was used to amplify TCR alpha and beta CDR3 regions from RNA. TCRdb's own reprocessing of the public reads used fastp at Q25 and MiXCR and kept productive beta chains. Identical CDR3 proteins give one entry, which carries the most common genes and DNA. In this sample the table shows about 200,000 distinct CDR3 sequences, 25% to 35% of which occur a single time. The ten top clones hold about 19% of the sample. Source material: glioma tissue, nonneoplastic brain tissue, or PBMCs (not recorded which). All receptors derive from a human donor with low-grade glioma or glioblastoma, undergoing nonglioma brain surgery, or in good health (not recorded which).

The V gene is TRBV7-6, the J gene TRBJ1-3; 7 bases align to TRBD1. Germline values: CDR1 SGHVS, CDR2 FNYEAQ. This CDR3 region has 17 residues. The trim removed 0 bases at V and 2 bases at J, leaving 7 bases unmatched. As DNA, the CDR3 is TGTGCCAGCAGCTTAGCGTTTGAGGGGGCAGCTGGAAACACCATATATTTT. Residues: CASSLAFEGAAGNTIYF.

The chain combines TRBV6-6 with TRBJ2-5, with 15 bases aligning to TRBD2. The CDR3 totals 19 residues. Germline V CDR1 and CDR2: MNHNY, SVGAGI (reference sequence). J lost 4 bases, V lost 6 bases, and 15 bases had no gene match. CDR3 residues: CASSPRGAPGLAGGETQYF. The CDR3 DNA sequence: TGTGCCAGCAGCCCCCGGGGAGCTCCGGGACTAGCGGGAGGAGAGACCCAGTACTTC.

About this clonotype: It is likely a read error, because the conserved phenylalanine at the end of the CDR3 is missing. The chain has TRBV28 and TRBJ2-5; 7 nucleotides match TRBD1. CDR3 size: 12 residues. V lost 8 bases to trimming and J lost 8 bases; unmatched junction nucleotides: 8. Germline V CDR1 and CDR2: MDHEN, SYDVKM. The CDR3 sequence is CASEGGADTQYL. CDR3 nucleotides: TGTGCCAGCGAAGGGGGCGCAGATACCCAGTACCTC.

V gene TRBV28 combines with J gene TRBJ1-1; no clear D. In germline, CDR1 is MDHEN, CDR2 SYDVKM. The V end was cut by 9 bases, the J end by 4 bases, with 12 bases between. The CDR3 loop spans 12 amino acids. CDR3 residues: CASFPGSTEAFF. The DNA of the CDR3 is TGTGCCAGTTTCCCGGGCAGCACTGAAGCTTTCTTT. The full variable domain, in which reference TRBV28 and TRBJ1-1 provide the parts outside the CDR3, is DVKVTQSSRYLVKRTGEKVFLECVQDMDHENMFWYRQDPGLGLRLIYFSYDVKMKEKGDIPEGYSVSREKKERFSLILESASTNQTSMYLCASFPGSTEAFFGQGTRLTVV.

On this clonotype itself: The junction shows a germline mismatch at one end, possibly a read error. The rearrangement uses TRBV20-1 and TRBJ2-5; 9 positions agree with TRBD1. Germline V CDR1 and CDR2: DFQATT, SNEGSKA (reference sequence). CDR3 size: 15 residues. The CDR3 nucleotides are TGCAGTTCTAGGGTAACGGGACAGGGTGAAGAGACCCAGTACTTC. It yields the protein CSSRVTGQGEETQYF.

This clonotype was seen many times. The chain combines TRBV6-2 or TRBV6-3 with TRBJ1-6; the D gene is possibly TRBD1 (5 bases). Germline V gene sequence: CDR1 MNHEY, CDR2 SVGEGT. The CDR3 has 15 amino acids. V was pared by 8 bases and J by 7 bases, with 18 bases between. The CDR3 DNA reads as TGTGCCAGCCGCCACCCACAGGAGAGGAATTCACCCCTCCACTTT. Its protein product is CASRHPQERNSPLHF.

This clonotype was seen repeatedly, ten times or more. The rearrangement joins TRBV7-8 to TRBJ2-7; D is perhaps TRBD2 (8 bases). Germline V gene lookup returns CDR1 SGHVS and CDR2 FQNEAQ. The CDR3 has 17 amino acids. The V end lost 5 bases, the J end lost 4 bases, and 24 bases lay between the germline ends. The CDR3 bases are TGTGCCAGCAGCCCAGCAGGGGGGGTAGCGGGAACATACGAGCAGTACTTC. This translates into CASSPAGGVAGTYEQYF.

This clonotype showed up just a few times. V usage is TRBV6-2 or TRBV6-3 and J usage is TRBJ2-7; D call uncertain. The length of the CDR3 is 13 residues. The germline V gene encodes CDR1 MNHEY and CDR2 SVGEGT. Trimming left V 7 bases short and J 0 bases short, with 10 bases between. The CDR3 here is CASNGGSSYEQYF. Written as DNA, the CDR3 is TGTGCCAGCAATGGCGGAAGCTCCTACGAGCAGTACTTC.

This clonotype was recorded many times. V usage is TRBV5-1 and J usage is TRBJ1-1; D remains ambiguous. With 7 bases removed from V and 1 base from J, the gap between germline ends came to 14 bases. Germline CDR1 and CDR2: SGHRS and YFSETQ. The CDR3 has 14 residues. This CDR3 is CASSPQYENTEAFF. The CDR3 bases are TGCGCCAGCTCCCCGCAATACGAGAACACTGAAGCTTTCTTT.

This clonotype was found many times. The chain joins TRBV6-1 to TRBJ2-7; 9 bases agree with TRBD2. J gave up 1 base and V 7 bases, and 5 bases lay outside the gene matches. CDR1 and CDR2 from the germline V gene are MNHNS and SASEGT. The CDR3 extends over 14 amino acids. CDR3 in DNA: TGTGCCAGCAAGATAGCGGGAGAGTCCTACGAGCAGTACTTC. Its protein product is CASKIAGESYEQYF.

This clonotype was seen more than once but under ten times. The chain combines TRBV7-2 with TRBJ1-2; D is unresolved. Germline CDR1 is SGHTA and CDR2 is FQGNSA. The CDR3 has 15 residues. V lost 1 base and J lost 0, with 9 bases in between. The CDR3 here is CASSLGEDSNYGYTF. In DNA, the CDR3 is TGTGCCAGCAGCTTAGGAGAAGATTCTAACTATGGCTACACCTTC.

The chain has TRBV3-1 and TRBJ2-7; tentative D call: TRBD2 (5 bases). CDR3 length: 14 amino acids. CDR1 and CDR2 (germline): LGHDT, YNNKEL (reference sequence). The V end was cut by 4 bases, the J end by 3 bases, with 13 bases between. Written as DNA, the CDR3 is TGTGCCAGCAGCCCGACTAACGGGATCTACGAGCAGTACTTC. Residues: CASSPTNGIYEQYF.

CDR3 DNA sequence: TGTGCCAGCAGCGCCCATCAAAGTTCTAGCACAGATACGCAGTATTTT. This translates into CASSAHQSSSTDTQYF. The chain employs TRBV9 and TRBJ2-3, with D unresolved. This CDR3 contains 16 residues. V was clipped by 3 bases and J by 0 bases, with 14 bases between them. Per the germline V gene, CDR1 is SGDLS and CDR2 is YYNGEE.

This clonotype came up many times. The chain recombines TRBV6-1 with TRBJ2-7; D remains unclear. Germline V lookup: CDR1 MNHNS, CDR2 SASEGT. V lost 7 bases and J 7 bases, leaving 20 bases between the germline ends. The CDR3 totals 14 residues. The CDR3 protein is CASKEKALLQEQYF. DNA for the CDR3: TGTGCCAGCAAGGAAAAAGCGTTGTTACAGGAGCAGTACTTC.

In this sample, this clonotype turned up a few times. This chain's CDR3 is CASSFKDSTYEQYF. CDR3 in DNA: TGTGCCAGCAGCTTTAAAGACAGTACCTACGAGCAGTACTTC. This chain uses TRBV7-9 with TRBJ2-7; a possible D gene is TRBD1 (5 bases). The CDR3 sequence is 14 residues long. The germline CDR1 and CDR2 sequences are SEHNR and FQNEAQ (reference sequence). V dropped 3 bases and J dropped 2 bases, with 11 bases sitting between them.

The chain employs TRBV2 and TRBJ1-1; D may be TRBD1 (6 bases). Germline V gene lookup returns CDR1 SNHLY and CDR2 FYNNEI. The CDR3 length is 15 residues. V was cut by 6 bases and J by 0 bases, with 14 bases left in between. The CDR3 DNA reads as TGTGCCAGCAGCGAAAACAGGGTTTTGAACACTGAAGCTTTCTTT. It yields the protein CASSENRVLNTEAFF.

This clonotype has at least ten counts. The chain recombines TRBV7-2 with TRBJ1-3; D gene uncertain. The V gene lost 1 base and the J gene lost 0 bases, with 4 bases spanning the gap. The CDR3 sequence is 14 residues long. Germline values: CDR1 SGHTA, CDR2 FQGNSA. The CDR3 sequence is CASSLGYSGNTIYF. The CDR3 nucleotides read TGTGCCAGCAGCTTAGGGTACTCTGGAAACACCATATATTTT.

This clonotype was seen many times. The V and J genes are TRBV19 and TRBJ2-1; D uncertain. Looked up from germline, CDR1 is LNHDA and CDR2 is SQIVND (reference sequence). V was pared by 2 bases and J by 6 bases, with 8 bases between. The CDR3 has 13 residues. CDR3 nucleotides: TGTGCCAGTAGTATAACTGGGTCCAATGAGCAGTTCTTC. It yields the protein CASSITGSNEQFF. Full variable domain (outside the CDR3, taken from reference TRBV19 and TRBJ2-1): DGGITQSPKYLFRKEGQNVTLSCEQNLNHDAMYWYRQDPGQGLRLIYYSQIVNDFQKGDIAEGYSVSREKKESFPLTVTSAQKNPTAFYLCASSITGSNEQFFGPGTRLTVL.

V usage is TRBV27 and J usage is TRBJ1-6; no firm D call. This CDR3 comprises 12 residues. CDR1 and CDR2 from the germline V gene are MNHEY and SMNVEV (reference sequence). Trimming removed 9 bases from V and 7 bases from J, with 10 bases in between. CDR3 loop: CASLSQNSPLHF. As DNA, the CDR3 is TGTGCCAGTTTATCACAGAATTCACCCCTCCACTTT.

This chain connects TRBV19 to TRBJ2-7; D perhaps matches TRBD2 (5 bases). Germline CDR1 and CDR2: LNHDA and SQIVND (reference sequence). The CDR3 sequence is 15 residues long. V was shortened by 6 bases and J by 7 bases, with 22 bases between the two germline ends. The CDR3 reads CASRSQAGTRGEQYF. As DNA, the CDR3 is TGTGCCAGTAGGTCCCAGGCGGGCACACGTGGGGAGCAGTACTTC.

The V and J genes are TRBV27 and TRBJ2-7; D might be TRBD2 (6 bases). This CDR3 is built from 14 residues. Germline V gene lookup returns CDR1 MNHEY and CDR2 SMNVEV (reference sequence). CDR3 sequence reads: CVSSPSDGGREQYF. The DNA of the CDR3 is TGTGTTAGCAGTCCGTCGGACGGGGGACGCGAGCAGTACTTC.

This clonotype has a count of ten or more. The chain links TRBV20-1 to TRBJ2-7; TRBD1 aligns across 11 bases. From germline, CDR1 is DFQATT and CDR2 SNEGSKA (reference sequence). V was clipped by 5 bases and J by 4 bases; unmatched bases: 7. The length of the CDR3 is 14 residues. The CDR3 nucleotides read TGCAGTGCTCTGGCCGGGACAGGGGGTTACGAGCAGTACTTC. It is translated as CSALAGTGGYEQYF.

The chain recombines TRBV28 with TRBJ2-7; 12 bases fit TRBD1. The CDR3 extends over 15 amino acids. V shed 10 bases, J shed 9 bases, and the junction held 16 bases outside the gene matches. Germline CDR1 and CDR2: MDHEN and SYDVKM. CDR3 loop: CAISGTGGPSSGQYF. The DNA for the CDR3 is TGTGCCATCAGCGGGACAGGGGGCCCTTCTAGTGGGCAGTACTTC.